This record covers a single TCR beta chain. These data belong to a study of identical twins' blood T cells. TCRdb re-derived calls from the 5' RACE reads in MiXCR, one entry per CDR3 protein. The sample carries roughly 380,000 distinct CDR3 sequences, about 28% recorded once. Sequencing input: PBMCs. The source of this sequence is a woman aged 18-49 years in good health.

This CDR3 is CASAIMAGYSNQPQHF. The CDR3 nucleotides read TGTGCCAGCGCCATCATGGCTGGGTATAGCAATCAGCCCCAGCATTTT. The chain is built from TRBV12-3 or TRBV12-4 and TRBJ1-5, with D uncertain. With 8 bases removed from V and 0 bases from J, the gap between germline ends came to 17 bases. The CDR3 sequence is 16 residues long.